The clone carrying this TCR beta chain was seen at least ten times. The antigen is not known. These data originate in a study of Graves' ophthalmopathy and Graves' hyperthyroidism. Points from the study as a whole: A 13-signature model separated ophthalmopathy from stable hyperthyroidism, about 91% sensitivity, 65% to 82% specificity. Forecasting of ophthalmopathy progression by the model achieved almost 71% sensitivity and 72.22% specificity.

Trimming left V 3 bases short and J 4 bases short, with 6 bases between. CDR3 length: 12 residues. Germline lookup yields CDR1 MGHDK and CDR2 SYGVNS. Using RNA transcripts, the TCR beta CDR3 regions were amplified. An initial RT-PCR round employing HTBI primers preceded a second-round multiplex PCR. TCRdb independently ran MiXCR on the multiplex PCR reads; one entry per CDR3 protein. This table has over a million distinct CDR3 sequences, 36% appearing once. The sequence came from an adult man with Graves' hyperthyroidism. The sequencing sample was made of peripheral blood or thyroid tissue (not recorded which). This chain joins TRBV25-1 and TRBJ1-1; the D is unclear. DNA for the CDR3: TGTGCCAGCAGTGATGTAGGCACTGAAGCTTTCTTT. Amino acids: CASSDVGTEAFF.